These T cell receptor beta chains were read from a single sample in a study of blood T cell repertoires in COVID-19. Method: immunoSEQ multiplex PCR; TCRdb's copy keeps in-frame clones and lacks some. The top ten hold approximately 8% of the sample, which has 140,000 to 150,000 clones, approximately 85% seen once. Sequenced: peripheral blood. These receptors all stem from a woman aged 55-69 years with COVID-19, enrolled during active disease. Each CDR3 is given with its conserved first and last residue. D genes are given only for firm matches. Not every row has a clone size; where given, it reads once, few, many or a size class.

j_call clone_size v_call d_call cdr3_nt cdr3_aa
TRBJ2-3 . TRBV9 TRBD2 TGTGCCAGCAGCGTAGCCTTCCGGGGGGTCACAGATACGCAGTATTTT CASSVAFRGVTDTQYF
TRBJ2-2 . TRBV6-4 TRBD2 TGTGCCAGCTTGCCGGAAGCGGGGGCACCGGGTGCCGGGGAGCTGTTTTTT CASLPEAGAPGAGELFF
TRBJ1-3 once TRBV20-1 . TGCAGTGCCGGGGGGGGAAACACCATATATTTT CSAGGGNTIYF
TRBJ1-1 . TRBV5-6 TRBD1 TGTGCCAGCACCTTAGGACAGGGCGGGACCGAAGCTTTCTTT CASTLGQGGTEAFF
TRBJ2-5 . TRBV4-1 TRBD2 TGCGCCAGCAGCAAATTACTAGCGGGGGCCGGGGAGACCCAGTACTTC CASSKLLAGAGETQYF
TRBJ1-6 . TRBV28 . TGTGCCAGCAGTCCACAAACGGGAGAAAATAATTCACCCCTCCACTTT CASSPQTGENNSPLHF
TRBJ2-3 . TRBV4-3 . TGCGCCAGCAGCCAAGATTGGGAACTTCGGAGGGGGCAGACAGATACGCAGTATTTT CASSQDWELRRGQTDTQYF
TRBJ1-1 . TRBV7-3 . TGTGCCAGCAGCTTAACTATAGGGGGGAACACTGAAGCTTTCTTT CASSLTIGGNTEAFF
TRBJ2-5 . TRBV5-1 TRBD2 TGCGCCAGCAGCTTTGGACTAGCGGGGGGCCTGGAGACCCAGTACTTC CASSFGLAGGLETQYF
TRBJ2-1 . TRBV27 . TGTGCCAGCAGTGAACCGACAGGTAAACTAAACAATGAGCAGTTCTTC CASSEPTGKLNNEQFF
TRBJ1-4 . TRBV5-1 . TGCGCCAGCAGTCTGAGTCGATCAACTAATGAAAAACTGTTTTTT CASSLSRSTNEKLFF
TRBJ1-2 . TRBV18 TRBD1 TGTGCCAGCTCACTAACCGCGAGCCCGGTGGACAGGGCCTTCTCTAGTGGCTACACCTTC CASSLTASPVDRAFSSGYTF
TRBJ2-6 few TRBV18 . TGTGCCAGCTCACCACCCGCCAGGGATTTTGAAGGGGCCAACGTCCTGACTTTC CASSPPARDFEGANVLTF
TRBJ2-3 . TRBV5-6 TRBD2 TGTGCCAGCAGCTTGGTACTAGCGGGGGGGTCTCGATTAGATACGCAGTATTTT CASSLVLAGGSRLDTQYF
TRBJ1-4 few TRBV18 . TGTGCCAGCTCACGAGGGACTGGGGAGGAAAAACTGTTTTTT CASSRGTGEEKLFF
TRBJ2-7 . TRBV7-9 . TGTGCCAGCAGCTTTGCGGGACCAACCTACGAGCAGTACTTC CASSFAGPTYEQYF
TRBJ2-1 . TRBV3-1/TRBV3-2 TRBD2 TGTGCCAGCAGCCAATTCTTAGCGGGGGGGAACAATGAGCAGTTCTTC CASSQFLAGGNNEQFF
TRBJ1-2 . TRBV7-3 . TGTGCCAGCAGCTTAGGCAGATCGAACTATGGCTACACCTTC CASSLGRSNYGYTF
TRBJ1-5 few TRBV12-3/TRBV12-4 . TGTGCCAGCAGCGGTGGGAGGGGTCAGCCCCAGCATTTT CASSGGRGQPQHF
TRBJ2-1 . TRBV9 . TGTGCCAGCAGCGCGAGCAGTGAGGTGGGTAATGAGCAGTTCTTC CASSASSEVGNEQFF
TRBJ1-4 . TRBV4-1 . TGCGCCAGCAGCCAAGGGCCGATGGCGGCAACTAATGAAAAACTGTTTTTT CASSQGPMAATNEKLFF
TRBJ2-1 . TRBV14 TRBD2 TGTGCCAGCAGCCAAGTTTTTGGGACTAGCGGGGGGAGTGACAATGAGCAGTTCTTC CASSQVFGTSGGSDNEQFF
TRBJ1-2 . TRBV5-4 . TGTGCCAGCAGCTTGGGGAGGGAGGGCGATGGCTACACCTTC CASSLGREGDGYTF
TRBJ2-7 . TRBV4-1 . TGCGCCAGCAGCCAAAACCCGGACAGCTACGAGCAGTACTTC CASSQNPDSYEQYF
TRBJ2-1 . TRBV20-1 . TGCAGTGCTTACGGGGGTTTTGAGCAGTTCTTC CSAYGGFEQFF
TRBJ2-5 . TRBV14 TRBD2 TGTGCCAGCAGCCAACCAACTAGCGGGGGTTACCAAGAGACCCAGTACTTC CASSQPTSGGYQETQYF
TRBJ2-7 . TRBV5-1 TRBD1 TGCGCCAGCAGCGCGGGACAGGGAGTCGAGCAGTACTTC CASSAGQGVEQYF
TRBJ1-3 . TRBV4-2 TRBD1 TGTGCCAGCAGCCAAGATCAGAGGGGACAGGGAAGAAACACCATATATTTT CASSQDQRGQGRNTIYF
TRBJ1-4 . TRBV19 . TGTGCCAGTAGTTCCGGAAGGGAGGGAAGTAATGAAAAACTGTTTTTT CASSSGREGSNEKLFF
TRBJ1-5 . TRBV7-9 . TGTGCCAGCAGTCGCACAGGGACCCCGGGCAATCAGCCCCAGCATTTT CASSRTGTPGNQPQHF
TRBJ2-7 . TRBV5-1 TRBD1 TGCGCCAGCAGCATAGGACAGGGTTTCTCCTACGAGCAGTACTTC CASSIGQGFSYEQYF
TRBJ2-5 . TRBV19 TRBD1 TGTGCCAGCCGGGACAGGGGACAAGAGACCCAGTACTTC CASRDRGQETQYF
TRBJ1-1 once TRBV27 . TGTGCCAGCAGTTCCGGGGTACGTTGGGGCACTGAAGCTTTCTTT CASSSGVRWGTEAFF
TRBJ1-1 once TRBV28 TRBD1 TGTGCCAGCAGTCAATCTCGGACAGGGAGGACTGAAGCTTTCTTT CASSQSRTGRTEAFF
TRBJ1-2 once TRBV7-9 . TGTGCCAGCAGCTCCCGGGACGGGGGTTATTCAGTTCAGGGTGGCTACACCTTC CASSSRDGGYSVQGGYTF